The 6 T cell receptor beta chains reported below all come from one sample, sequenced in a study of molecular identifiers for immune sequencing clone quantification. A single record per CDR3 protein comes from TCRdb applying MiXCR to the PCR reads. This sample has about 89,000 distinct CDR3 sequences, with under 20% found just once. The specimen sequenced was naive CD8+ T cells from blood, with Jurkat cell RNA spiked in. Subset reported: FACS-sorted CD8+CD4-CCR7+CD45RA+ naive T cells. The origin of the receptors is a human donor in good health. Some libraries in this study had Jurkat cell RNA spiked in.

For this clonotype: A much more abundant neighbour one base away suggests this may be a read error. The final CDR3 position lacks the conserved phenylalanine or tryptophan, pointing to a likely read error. The CDR3 nucleotides are TGTGCCAGCAGCGGCCTCAAGAATACGCAGTATCTT. This codes for CASSGLKNTQYL. The chain combines TRBV9 with TRBJ2-3, with D hard to call. The CDR3 loop spans 12 amino acids. Germline assignment: CDR1 SGDLS and CDR2 YYNGEE. Trimming left V 3 bases short and J 7 bases short, with 9 bases between.

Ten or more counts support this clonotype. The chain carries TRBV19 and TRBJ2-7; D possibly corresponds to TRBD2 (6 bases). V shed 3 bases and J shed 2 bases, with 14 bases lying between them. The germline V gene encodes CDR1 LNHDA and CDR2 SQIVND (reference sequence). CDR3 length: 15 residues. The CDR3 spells CASSISSGLTYEQYF. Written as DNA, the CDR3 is TGTGCCAGTAGTATTTCATCGGGACTGACCTACGAGCAGTACTTC. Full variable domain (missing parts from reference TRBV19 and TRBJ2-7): DGGITQSPKYLFRKEGQNVTLSCEQNLNHDAMYWYRQDPGQGLRLIYYSQIVNDFQKGDIAEGYSVSREKKESFPLTVTSAQKNPTAFYLCASSISSGLTYEQYFGPGTRLTVT.

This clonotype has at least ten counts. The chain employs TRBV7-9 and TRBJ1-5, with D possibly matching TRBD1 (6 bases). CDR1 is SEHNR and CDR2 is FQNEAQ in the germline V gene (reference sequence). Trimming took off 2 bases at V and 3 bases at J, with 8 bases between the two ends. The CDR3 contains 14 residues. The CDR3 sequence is CASSLTGSNQPQHF. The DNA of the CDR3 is TGTGCCAGCAGCTTAACAGGGTCCAATCAGCCCCAGCATTTT.

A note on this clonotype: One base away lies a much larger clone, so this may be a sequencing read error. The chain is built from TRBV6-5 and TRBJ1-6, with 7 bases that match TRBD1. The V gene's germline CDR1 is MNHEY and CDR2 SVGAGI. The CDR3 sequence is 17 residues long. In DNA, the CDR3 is TGTGCCAGCAGCCTGGGACAGTGGGGTTTATCAGGGTCACCCCTCCGCTTT. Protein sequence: CASSLGQWGLSGSPLRF.

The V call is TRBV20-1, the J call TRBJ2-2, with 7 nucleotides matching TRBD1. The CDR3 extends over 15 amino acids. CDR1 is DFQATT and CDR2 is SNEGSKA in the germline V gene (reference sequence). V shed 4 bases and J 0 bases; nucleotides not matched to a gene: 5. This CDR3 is CSAKTGTANTGELFF. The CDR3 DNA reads TGCAGTGCTAAGACCGGGACAGCGAACACCGGGGAGCTGTTTTTT.

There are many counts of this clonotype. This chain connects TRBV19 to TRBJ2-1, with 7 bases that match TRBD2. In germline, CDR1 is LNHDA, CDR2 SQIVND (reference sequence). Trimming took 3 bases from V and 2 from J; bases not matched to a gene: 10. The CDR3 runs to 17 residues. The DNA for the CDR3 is TGTGCCAGTAGTATCGGTTGGCGGGAGATCGCCTACAATGAGCAGTTCTTC. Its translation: CASSIGWREIAYNEQFF.